The clone carrying this T cell receptor (beta chain) was counted ten times or more. Its antigen is currently unknown. The data are from a study of CD8+CD57+ T cells in acquired aplastic anemia. TCR beta VDJ combinations and CDR3 sequences were profiled from genomic DNA. MiXCR was run by TCRdb on the reads, yielding one entry per CDR3 protein. The profile shows around 200,000 distinct CDR3 sequences, 48% of them singletons. Sequencing was done on patients that had shown CD8+CD57+ cell expansion by flow cytometry. Sampling of blood occurred while the patients had still received no therapy. Study-wide points: Patients and controls had in common approximately 30 CD8+ CDR3 sequences. CD8+ Simpson's diversity did not differ significantly between patients and controls.

With 6 bases removed from V and 1 base from J, the gap between germline ends came to 4 bases. There are 11 residues in the CDR3. The germline CDR1 and CDR2 sequences are DFQATT and SNEGSKA (reference sequence). Sequenced: sorted CD4+, CD8+, or CD8+CD57+ T cells (not recorded which) from PBMCs. This sequence originates from a human donor with aplastic anemia. V gene TRBV20-1 combines with J gene TRBJ1-3, with D unresolved. CDR3 sequence (DNA): TGCAGTGCCGAATCTGGAAACACCATATATTTT. Translated, it gives CSAESGNTIYF.